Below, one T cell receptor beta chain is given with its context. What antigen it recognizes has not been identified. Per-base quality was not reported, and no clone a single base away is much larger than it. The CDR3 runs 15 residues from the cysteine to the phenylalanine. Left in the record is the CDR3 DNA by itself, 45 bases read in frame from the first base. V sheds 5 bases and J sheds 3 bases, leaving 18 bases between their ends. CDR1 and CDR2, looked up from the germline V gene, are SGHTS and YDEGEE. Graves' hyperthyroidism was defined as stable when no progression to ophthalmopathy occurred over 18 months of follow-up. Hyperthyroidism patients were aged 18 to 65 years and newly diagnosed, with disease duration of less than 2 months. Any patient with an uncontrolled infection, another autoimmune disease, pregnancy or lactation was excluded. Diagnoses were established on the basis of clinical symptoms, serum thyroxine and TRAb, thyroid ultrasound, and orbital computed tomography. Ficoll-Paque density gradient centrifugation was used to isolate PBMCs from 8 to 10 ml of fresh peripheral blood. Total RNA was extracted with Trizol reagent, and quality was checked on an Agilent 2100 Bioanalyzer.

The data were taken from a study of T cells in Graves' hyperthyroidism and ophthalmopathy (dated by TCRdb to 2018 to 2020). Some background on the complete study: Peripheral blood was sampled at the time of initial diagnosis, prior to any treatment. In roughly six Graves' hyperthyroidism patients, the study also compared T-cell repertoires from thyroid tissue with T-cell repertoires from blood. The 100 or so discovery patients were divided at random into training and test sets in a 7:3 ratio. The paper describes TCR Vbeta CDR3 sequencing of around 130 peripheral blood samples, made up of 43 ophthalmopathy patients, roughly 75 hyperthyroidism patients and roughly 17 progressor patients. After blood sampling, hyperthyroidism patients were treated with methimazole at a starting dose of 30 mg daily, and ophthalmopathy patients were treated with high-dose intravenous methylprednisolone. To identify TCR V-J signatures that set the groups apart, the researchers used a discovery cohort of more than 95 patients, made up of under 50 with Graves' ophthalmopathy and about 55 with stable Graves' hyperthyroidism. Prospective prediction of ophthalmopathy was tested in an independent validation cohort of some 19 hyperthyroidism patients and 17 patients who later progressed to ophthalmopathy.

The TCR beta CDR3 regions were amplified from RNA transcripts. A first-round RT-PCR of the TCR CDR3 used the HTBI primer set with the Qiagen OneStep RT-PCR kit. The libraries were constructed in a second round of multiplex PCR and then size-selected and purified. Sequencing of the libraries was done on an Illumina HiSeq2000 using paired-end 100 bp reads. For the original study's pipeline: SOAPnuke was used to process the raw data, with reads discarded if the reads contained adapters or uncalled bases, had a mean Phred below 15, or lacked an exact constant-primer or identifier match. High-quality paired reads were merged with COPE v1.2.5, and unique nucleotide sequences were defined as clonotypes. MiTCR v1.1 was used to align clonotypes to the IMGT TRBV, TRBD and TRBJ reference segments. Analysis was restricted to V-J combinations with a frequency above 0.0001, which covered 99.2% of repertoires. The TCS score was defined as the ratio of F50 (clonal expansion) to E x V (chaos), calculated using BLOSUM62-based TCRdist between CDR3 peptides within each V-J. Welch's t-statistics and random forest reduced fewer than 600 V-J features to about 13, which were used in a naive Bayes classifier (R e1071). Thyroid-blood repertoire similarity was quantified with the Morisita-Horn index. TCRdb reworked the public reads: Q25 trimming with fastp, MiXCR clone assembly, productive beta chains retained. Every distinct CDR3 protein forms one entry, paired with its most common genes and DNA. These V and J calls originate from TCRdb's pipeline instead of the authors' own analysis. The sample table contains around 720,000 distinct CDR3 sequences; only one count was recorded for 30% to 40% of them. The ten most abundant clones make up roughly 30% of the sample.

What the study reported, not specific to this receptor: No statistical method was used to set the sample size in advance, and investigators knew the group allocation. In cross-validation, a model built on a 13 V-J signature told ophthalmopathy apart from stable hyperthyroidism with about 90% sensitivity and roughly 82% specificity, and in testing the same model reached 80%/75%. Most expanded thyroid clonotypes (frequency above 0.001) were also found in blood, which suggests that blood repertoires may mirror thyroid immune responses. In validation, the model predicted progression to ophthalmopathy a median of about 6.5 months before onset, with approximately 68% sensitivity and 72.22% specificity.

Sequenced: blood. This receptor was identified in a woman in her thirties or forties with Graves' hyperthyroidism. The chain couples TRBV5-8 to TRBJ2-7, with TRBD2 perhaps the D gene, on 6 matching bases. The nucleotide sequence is TGTGCCAGCAGTTACGGCGGGACGGTGAGCTACGAGCAGTACTTC. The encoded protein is CASSYGGTVSYEQYF.